The 10 T cell receptor beta chains below come from one sample, sequenced in a study of blood T cell repertoires in COVID-19 (dated by TCRdb to 2018 to 2021). Library preparation used the immunoSEQ multiplex PCR assay. TCRdb took this table from immuneACCESS and kept in-frame rearrangements with V and J called. Such tables lack part of the clones; where checked against another copy, unresolved V genes explain under half of the gap, and the rest is unexplained. Present in this sample are about 76,000 clones, about 90% of which were seen just once. The leading ten clones occupy more than 10% of the sample. Sequencing was performed on peripheral blood. Source of these receptors: a human donor in a cohort sampled during active COVID-19.

With regard to this clone: An end of the junction differs from the germline gene, which may be a read error. The chain uses TRBV7-9 and TRBJ2-1; TRBD2 matches at 10 bases. CDR1 and CDR2 (germline): SEHNR, FQNEAQ (reference sequence). This CDR3 spans 17 amino acids. This CDR3 is CASSLAGASDSYNEQFF. The CDR3 bases are TGTGCCAGCAGCCTAGCGGGGGCCTCAGACTCCTACAATGAGCAGTTCTTC.

The genes are TRBV11-2 and TRBJ2-1, with TRBD1 as a possible D gene (5 bases). This CDR3 is built from 12 residues. In germline, CDR1 is SGHAT, CDR2 FQNNGV. The germline V and J ends were trimmed by 2 bases and 12 bases, with 11 bases remaining between them. The DNA for the CDR3 is TGTGCCAGCAGCTTAACCCAGGGCAGGCAGTTCTTC. Its protein product is CASSLTQGRQFF.

This clone was detected only once. This chain joins TRBV10-3 and TRBJ1-4; 7 bases map to TRBD1. V lost 3 bases, J lost 4 bases, and 2 bases stayed unmatched. This CDR3 region has 14 residues. CDR1 and CDR2 from the germline V gene are ENHRY and SYGVKD. CDR3 nucleotide sequence: TGTGCCATCAGTGACGGGACAGTTAATGAAAAACTGTTTTTT. This gives the protein CAISDGTVNEKLFF.

This chain uses TRBV7-2 with TRBJ2-7; 7 nucleotides align to TRBD1. Trimming took 0 bases from V and 1 from J; bases not matched to a gene: 3. Per germline, CDR1 SGHTA and CDR2 FQGNSA. The CDR3 is 15 amino acids. DNA for the CDR3: TGTGCCAGCAGCTTAGCGGGGACAGCTTCCTACGAGCAGTACTTC. Protein product: CASSLAGTASYEQYF.

This rearrangement joins TRBV7-3 to TRBJ2-2; TRBD2 is a possible D gene (7 bases). This CDR3 region has 17 residues. With 8 bases removed from V and 5 bases from J, the gap between germline ends came to 24 bases. Per germline, CDR1 SGHTA and CDR2 FQGTGA. The CDR3 reads CASASGVGGLGTGELFF. CDR3 in DNA: TGTGCCAGCGCCTCGGGAGTCGGGGGGCTTGGAACCGGGGAGCTGTTTTTT.

The genes are TRBV3-1 (or the pseudogene TRBV3-2) and TRBJ2-7; D not certain. The CDR3 is 12 amino acids. The V gene's germline CDR1 is LGHDT and CDR2 YNNKEL (reference sequence). Deletions cut 1 base from V and 6 bases from J, with 7 bases between. The CDR3 is CASSQGRLEQYF. CDR3 sequence (DNA): TGTGCCAGCAGCCAAGGTCGACTCGAGCAGTACTTC.

The CDR3 region has the DNA TGTGCCAGCAGCTTGGTCCGAGTGAACACTGAAGCTTTCTTT. This encodes CASSLVRVNTEAFF. This chain uses TRBV5-6 with TRBJ1-1; the D is unclear. From germline, CDR1 is SGHDT and CDR2 YYEEEE. Trimming took 0 bases from V and 0 from J, leaving 6 bases between them. This CDR3 has 14 amino acids.

This rearrangement joins TRBV13 to TRBJ2-5; TRBD2 matches at 12 bases. The germline V gene encodes CDR1 PRHDT and CDR2 FYEKMQ (reference sequence). The length of the CDR3 is 16 residues. Trimming took 5 bases from V and 0 from J; bases not matched to a gene: 4. The CDR3 loop reads CASSRWTSGDQETQYF. The CDR3 bases are TGTGCCAGCAGCAGATGGACTAGCGGGGACCAAGAGACCCAGTACTTC.

The chain has TRBV6-2 or TRBV6-3 and TRBJ2-7, with D perhaps TRBD2 (5 bases). The germline gives CDR1 MNHEY, CDR2 SVGEGT. The length of the CDR3 is 15 residues. Trimming shortened V by 2 bases and J by 2 bases, and 13 bases separated the two germline ends. The CDR3 sequence is CASSYEGSEAYEQYF. CDR3 sequence (DNA): TGTGCCAGCAGTTACGAGGGATCTGAAGCCTACGAGCAGTACTTC.

V gene TRBV9 combines with J gene TRBJ2-2; maybe TRBD1 (5 bases). In germline, CDR1 is SGDLS, CDR2 YYNGEE. CDR3 size: 15 residues. The ends were cut back, 1 base at V and 3 bases at J, with 10 bases in the middle. The CDR3 DNA follows: TGTGCCAGCAGCGTAAGACAGACCTACACCGGGGAGCTGTTTTTT. Translated, it gives CASSVRQTYTGELFF.